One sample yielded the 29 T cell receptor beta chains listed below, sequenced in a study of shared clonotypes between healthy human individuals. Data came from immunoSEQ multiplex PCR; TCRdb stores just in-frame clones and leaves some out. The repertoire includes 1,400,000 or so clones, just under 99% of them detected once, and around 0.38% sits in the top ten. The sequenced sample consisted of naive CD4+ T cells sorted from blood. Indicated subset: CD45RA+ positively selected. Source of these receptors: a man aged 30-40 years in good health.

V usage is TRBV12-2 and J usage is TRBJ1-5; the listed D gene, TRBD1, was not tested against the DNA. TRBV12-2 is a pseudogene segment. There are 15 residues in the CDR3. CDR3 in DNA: TGTGCAAGTCGCCTAAGTCACAGGAGTGAGCAGCCCCAGCATTTT. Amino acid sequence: CASRLSHRSEQPQHF.

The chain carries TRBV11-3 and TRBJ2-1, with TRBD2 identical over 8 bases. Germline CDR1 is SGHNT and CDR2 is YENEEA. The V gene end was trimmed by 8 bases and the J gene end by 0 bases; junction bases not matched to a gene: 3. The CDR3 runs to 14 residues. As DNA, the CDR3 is TGTGCCAGCTCGGGGGGGAACTCCTACAATGAGCAGTTCTTC. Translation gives CASSGGNSYNEQFF.

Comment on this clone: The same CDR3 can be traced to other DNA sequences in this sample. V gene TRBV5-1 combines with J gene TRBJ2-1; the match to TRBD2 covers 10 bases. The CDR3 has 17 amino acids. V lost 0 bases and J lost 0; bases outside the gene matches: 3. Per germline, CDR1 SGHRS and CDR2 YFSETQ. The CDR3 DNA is TGCGCCAGCAGCTTGGTCGCTAGCGGGAGCTCCTACAATGAGCAGTTCTTC. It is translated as CASSLVASGSSYNEQFF.

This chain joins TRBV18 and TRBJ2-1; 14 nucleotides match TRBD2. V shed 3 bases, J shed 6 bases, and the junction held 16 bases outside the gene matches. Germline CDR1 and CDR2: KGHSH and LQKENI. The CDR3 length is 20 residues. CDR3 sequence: CASSPSEGLAGVQVFNEQFF. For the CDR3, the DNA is TGTGCCAGCTCACCCTCTGAGGGACTAGCGGGAGTACAAGTGTTCAATGAGCAGTTCTTC.

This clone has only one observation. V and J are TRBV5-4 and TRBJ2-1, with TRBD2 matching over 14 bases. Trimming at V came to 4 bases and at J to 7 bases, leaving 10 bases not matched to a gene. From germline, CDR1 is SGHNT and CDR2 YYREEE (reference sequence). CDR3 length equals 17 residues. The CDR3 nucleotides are TGTGCCAGCAGCACTAGACTAGCGGGAGGGCCTTTGAATGAGCAGTTCTTC. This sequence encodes CASSTRLAGGPLNEQFF.

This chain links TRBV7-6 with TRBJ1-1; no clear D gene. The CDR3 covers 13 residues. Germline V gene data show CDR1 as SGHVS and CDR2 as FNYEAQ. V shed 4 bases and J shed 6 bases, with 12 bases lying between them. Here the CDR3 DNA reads TGTGCCAGCAGCTCCCGCCTGGGATCTGAAGCTTTCTTT. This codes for CASSSRLGSEAFF.

CDR3 sequence reads: CSVEGREAPPDTQYF. CDR3 nucleotides: TGCAGCGTTGAAGGACGGGAGGCCCCGCCAGATACGCAGTATTTT. This chain joins TRBV29-1 and TRBJ2-3, with 7 bases identical to TRBD2. CDR1 SQVTM and CDR2 ANQGSEA come from the germline V gene. The CDR3 length is 15 residues. V shed 1 base, J shed 4 bases, and the junction held 8 bases outside the gene matches.

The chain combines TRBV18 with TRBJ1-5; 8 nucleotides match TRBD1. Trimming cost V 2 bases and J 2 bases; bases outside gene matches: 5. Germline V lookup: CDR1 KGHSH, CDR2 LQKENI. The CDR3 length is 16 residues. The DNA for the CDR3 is TGTGCCAGCTCACCAACCGGACAGGGTGGCAATCAGCCCCAGCATTTT. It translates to CASSPTGQGGNQPQHF.

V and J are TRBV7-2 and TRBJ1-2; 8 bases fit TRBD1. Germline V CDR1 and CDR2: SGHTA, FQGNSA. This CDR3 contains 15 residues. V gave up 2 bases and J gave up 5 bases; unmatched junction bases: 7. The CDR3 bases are TGTGCCAGCAGCTTAATCGGGACAGGCGGATATGGCTACACCTTC. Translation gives CASSLIGTGGYGYTF.

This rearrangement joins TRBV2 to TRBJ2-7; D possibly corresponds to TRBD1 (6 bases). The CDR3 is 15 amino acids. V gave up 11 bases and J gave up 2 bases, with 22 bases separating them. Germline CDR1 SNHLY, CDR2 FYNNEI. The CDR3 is CAGTPSLRDTYEQYF. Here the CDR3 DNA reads TGTGCCGGCACCCCATCGCTCAGGGACACCTACGAGCAGTACTTC.

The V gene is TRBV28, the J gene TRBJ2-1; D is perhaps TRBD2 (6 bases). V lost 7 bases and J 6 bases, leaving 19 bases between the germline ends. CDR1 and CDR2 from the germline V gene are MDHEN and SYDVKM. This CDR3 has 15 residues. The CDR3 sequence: CASTSSLGGINEQFF. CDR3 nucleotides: TGTGCCAGCACTTCATCCCTGGGCGGGATCAATGAGCAGTTCTTC.

Here the CDR3 reads CASSPTPRAGGNTDTQYF. The CDR3 DNA sequence: TGCGCCAGCAGCCCTACCCCTAGGGCGGGAGGGAACACAGATACGCAGTATTTT. The V call is TRBV5-1, the J call TRBJ2-3; 9 bases match TRBD2. The CDR3 covers 18 residues. J was trimmed by 2 bases and V by 4 bases; bases with no gene match: 14. Germline CDR1 SGHRS, CDR2 YFSETQ.

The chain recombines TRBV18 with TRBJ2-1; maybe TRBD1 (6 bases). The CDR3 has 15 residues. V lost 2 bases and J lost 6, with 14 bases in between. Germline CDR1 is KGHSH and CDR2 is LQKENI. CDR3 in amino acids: CASSPTQGLGNEQFF. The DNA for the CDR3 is TGTGCCAGCTCACCAACTCAGGGGTTGGGCAATGAGCAGTTCTTC. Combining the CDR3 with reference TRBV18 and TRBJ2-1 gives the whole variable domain NAGVMQNPRHLVRRRGQEARLRCSPMKGHSHVYWYRQLPEEGLKFMVYLQKENIIDESGMPKERFSAEFPKEGPSILRIQQVVRGDSAAYFCASSPTQGLGNEQFFGPGTRLTVL.

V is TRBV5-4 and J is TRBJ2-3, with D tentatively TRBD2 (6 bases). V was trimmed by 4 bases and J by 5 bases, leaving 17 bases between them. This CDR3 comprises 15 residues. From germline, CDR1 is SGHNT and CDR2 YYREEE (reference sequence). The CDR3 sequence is CASSPSGRDGDTQYF. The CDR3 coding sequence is TGTGCCAGCAGCCCGAGCGGGCGGGATGGAGATACGCAGTATTTT.

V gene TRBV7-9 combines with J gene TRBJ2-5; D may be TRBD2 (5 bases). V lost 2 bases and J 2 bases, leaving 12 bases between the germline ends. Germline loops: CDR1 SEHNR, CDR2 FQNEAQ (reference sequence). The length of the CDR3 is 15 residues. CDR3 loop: CASSLSTGIQETQYF. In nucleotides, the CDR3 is TGTGCCAGCAGCTTATCTACGGGGATTCAAGAGACCCAGTACTTC.

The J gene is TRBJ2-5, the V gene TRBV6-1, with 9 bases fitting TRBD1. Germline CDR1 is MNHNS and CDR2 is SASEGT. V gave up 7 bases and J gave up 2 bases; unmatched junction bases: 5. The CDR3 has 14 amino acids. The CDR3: CASNRDRAQETQYF. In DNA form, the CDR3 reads TGTGCCAGCAACCGGGACAGGGCGCAAGAGACCCAGTACTTC.

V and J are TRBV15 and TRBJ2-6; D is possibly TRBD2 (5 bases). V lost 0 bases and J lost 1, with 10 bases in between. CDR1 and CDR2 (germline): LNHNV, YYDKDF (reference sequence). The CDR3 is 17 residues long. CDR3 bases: TGTGCCACCAGCAGAGAAGTGGGAGTATCTGGGGCCAACGTCCTGACTTTC. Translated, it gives CATSREVGVSGANVLTF.

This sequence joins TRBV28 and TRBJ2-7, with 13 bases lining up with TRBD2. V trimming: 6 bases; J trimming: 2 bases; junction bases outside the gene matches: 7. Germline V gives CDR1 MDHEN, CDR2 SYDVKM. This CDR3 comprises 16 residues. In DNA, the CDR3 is TGTGCCAGCAGACGCGCGGGACTAGCGGGACCCTACGAGCAGTACTTC. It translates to CASRRAGLAGPYEQYF. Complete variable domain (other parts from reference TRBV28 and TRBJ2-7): DVKVTQSSRYLVKRTGEKVFLECVQDMDHENMFWYRQDPGLGLRLIYFSYDVKMKEKGDIPEGYSVSREKKERFSLILESASTNQTSMYLCASRRAGLAGPYEQYFGPGTRLTVT.

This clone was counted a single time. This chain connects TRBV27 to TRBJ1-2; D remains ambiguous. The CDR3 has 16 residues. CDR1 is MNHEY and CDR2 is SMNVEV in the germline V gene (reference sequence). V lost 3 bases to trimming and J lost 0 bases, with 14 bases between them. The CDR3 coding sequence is TGTGCCAGCAGTTTGCTCGCCAGCCGAGCTAACTATGGCTACACCTTC. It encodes CASSLLASRANYGYTF.

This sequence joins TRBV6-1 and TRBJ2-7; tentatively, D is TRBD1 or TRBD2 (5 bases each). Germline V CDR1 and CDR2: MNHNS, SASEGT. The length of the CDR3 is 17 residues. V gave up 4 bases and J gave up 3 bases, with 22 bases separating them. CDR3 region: CASSAISGTTLGYEQYF. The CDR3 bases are TGTGCCAGCAGTGCCATCTCCGGGACCACGCTCGGCTACGAGCAGTACTTC.

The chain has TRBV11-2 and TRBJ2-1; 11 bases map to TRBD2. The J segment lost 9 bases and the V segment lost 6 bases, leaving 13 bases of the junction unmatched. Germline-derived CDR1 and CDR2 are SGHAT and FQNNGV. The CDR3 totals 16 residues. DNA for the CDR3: TGTGCCAGCAGTCCATCGTCACTAGCGGGAGTCGGTGAGCAGTTCTTC. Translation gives CASSPSSLAGVGEQFF.

The DNA of the CDR3 is TGTGCCAGCAGCTTGGAGGCTGTGGGGCCTAGGGACACGCAGTATTTT. Its translation is CASSLEAVGPRDTQYF. The genes are TRBV5-4 and TRBJ2-3; tentatively, D is TRBD1 or TRBD2 (5 bases each). The germline V gene has CDR1 SGHNT and CDR2 YYREEE (reference sequence). This CDR3 region has 16 residues. V dropped 0 bases and J dropped 9 bases, with 20 bases sitting between them.

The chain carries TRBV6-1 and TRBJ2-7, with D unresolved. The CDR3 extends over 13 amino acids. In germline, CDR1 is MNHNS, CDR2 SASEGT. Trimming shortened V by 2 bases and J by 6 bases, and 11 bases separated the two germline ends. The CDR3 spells CASSETGRIEQYF. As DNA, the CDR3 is TGTGCCAGCAGTGAAACCGGACGAATCGAGCAGTACTTC.

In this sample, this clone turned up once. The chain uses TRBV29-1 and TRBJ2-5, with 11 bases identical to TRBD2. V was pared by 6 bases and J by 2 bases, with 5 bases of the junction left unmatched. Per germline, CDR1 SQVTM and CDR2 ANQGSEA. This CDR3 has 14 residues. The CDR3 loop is CSVKTSGRQETQYF. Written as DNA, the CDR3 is TGCAGCGTGAAAACTAGCGGGAGACAAGAGACCCAGTACTTC.

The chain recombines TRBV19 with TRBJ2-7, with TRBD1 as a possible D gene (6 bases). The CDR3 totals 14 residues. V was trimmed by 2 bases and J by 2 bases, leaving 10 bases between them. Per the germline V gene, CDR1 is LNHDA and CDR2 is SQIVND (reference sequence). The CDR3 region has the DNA TGTGCCAGTAGTATAACAGGGACCCCCTACGAGCAGTACTTC. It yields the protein CASSITGTPYEQYF.

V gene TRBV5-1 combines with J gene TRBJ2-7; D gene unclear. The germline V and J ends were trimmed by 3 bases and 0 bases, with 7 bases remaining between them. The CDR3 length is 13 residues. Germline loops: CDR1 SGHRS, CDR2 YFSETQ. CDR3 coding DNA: TGCGCCAGCAGCTCTGCCTACTCCTACGAGCAGTACTTC. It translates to CASSSAYSYEQYF. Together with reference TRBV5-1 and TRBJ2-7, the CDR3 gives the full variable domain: KAGVTQTPRYLIKTRGQQVTLSCSPISGHRSVSWYQQTPGQGLQFLFEYFSETQRNKGNFPGRFSGRQFSNSRSEMNVSTLELGDSALYLCASSSAYSYEQYFGPGTRLTVT.

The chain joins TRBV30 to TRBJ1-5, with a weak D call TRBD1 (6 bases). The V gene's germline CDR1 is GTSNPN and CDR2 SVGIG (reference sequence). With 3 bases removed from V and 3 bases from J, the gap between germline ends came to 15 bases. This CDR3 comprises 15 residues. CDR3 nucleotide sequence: TGTGCCTGGAGGGATACCGGGACACCCAATCAGCCCCAGCATTTT. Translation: CAWRDTGTPNQPQHF.

The CDR3 coding sequence is TGTGCCAGCAGCTTTCAGGGAGGGGGCAATCAGCCCCAGCATTTT. Translating gives CASSFQGGGNQPQHF. This chain links TRBV7-2 with TRBJ1-5; D may be TRBD1 (5 bases). V was shortened by 3 bases and J by 2 bases, with 11 bases between the two germline ends. Germline-derived CDR1 and CDR2 are SGHTA and FQGNSA. This CDR3 contains 15 residues.

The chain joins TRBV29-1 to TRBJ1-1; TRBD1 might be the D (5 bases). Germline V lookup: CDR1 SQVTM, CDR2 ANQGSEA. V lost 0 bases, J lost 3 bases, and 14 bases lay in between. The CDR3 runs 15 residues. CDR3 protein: CSVEDGGAGDTEAFF. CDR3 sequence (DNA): TGCAGCGTTGAAGATGGCGGGGCCGGGGACACTGAAGCTTTCTTT.